This is a list of T cell receptor beta chains from one sample in a study of T cell responses to AZD1222 COVID-19 vaccine. Sequencing was performed with immunoSEQ multiplex PCR; in TCRdb, only in-frame clones are kept and a portion is missing. The sample includes approximately 180,000 clones, 85% to 90% of them seen just once. Sequences were derived from peripheral blood, sampled on day 0 of AZD1222 vaccination. The receptors come from an adult in good health. CDR3s include the opening cysteine and the closing phenylalanine or tryptophan. D genes are given only for firm matches. Rows give clone size only sometimes, using once, few, many, or a class for an expanded clone.

abundance: -; j_gene: TRBJ1-5; v_gene: TRBV27; d_gene: -; CDR3aa: CASSTLGRGVDQPQHF; CDR3nt: TGTGCCAGCAGTACATTGGGCAGGGGAGTCGATCAGCCCCAGCATTTT
abundance: -; j_gene: TRBJ1-2; v_gene: TRBV27; d_gene: -; CDR3aa: CASSPQTSYGYTF; CDR3nt: TGTGCCAGCAGCCCACAGACAAGCTATGGCTACACCTTC
abundance: -; j_gene: TRBJ1-2; v_gene: TRBV3-1/TRBV3-2; d_gene: TRBD1; CDR3aa: CASSQAGTGDYGYTF; CDR3nt: TGTGCCAGCAGCCAAGCCGGGACAGGGGACTATGGCTACACCTTC
abundance: -; j_gene: TRBJ1-6; v_gene: TRBV3-1/TRBV3-2; d_gene: -; CDR3aa: CASSPTGDYSPLHF; CDR3nt: TGTGCCAGCAGCCCGACCGGGGACTATTCACCCCTCCACTTT
abundance: -; j_gene: TRBJ2-2; v_gene: TRBV4-3; d_gene: -; CDR3aa: CASSQEWQWNTGELFF; CDR3nt: TGCGCCAGCAGCCAAGAATGGCAGTGGAACACCGGGGAGCTGTTTTTT
abundance: -; j_gene: TRBJ1-4; v_gene: TRBV28; d_gene: -; CDR3aa: CASTVQGSWEKLFF; CDR3nt: TGTGCCAGCACCGTACAGGGTTCTTGGGAAAAACTGTTTTTT
abundance: -; j_gene: TRBJ1-3; v_gene: TRBV7-2; d_gene: -; CDR3aa: CASSYRRGTIYF; CDR3nt: TGTGCCAGCAGTTACAGGCGCGGCACCATATATTTT
abundance: -; j_gene: TRBJ1-5; v_gene: TRBV4-1; d_gene: TRBD1; CDR3aa: CASSRTGEQPQHF; CDR3nt: TGCGCCAGCAGCCGAACAGGGGAACAGCCCCAGCATTTT
abundance: -; j_gene: TRBJ1-2; v_gene: TRBV14; d_gene: -; CDR3aa: CASSQDRTYGYTF; CDR3nt: TGTGCCAGCAGCCAAGATCGTACCTATGGCTACACCTTC
abundance: -; j_gene: TRBJ2-1; v_gene: TRBV5-1; d_gene: TRBD2; CDR3aa: CASSSSGGAYNEQFF; CDR3nt: TGCGCCAGCAGCTCGAGCGGGGGGGCCTACAATGAGCAGTTCTTC
abundance: -; j_gene: TRBJ1-2; v_gene: TRBV27; d_gene: -; CDR3aa: CATGVGSGYTF; CDR3nt: TGTGCCACGGGGGTGGGGAGTGGCTACACCTTC
abundance: -; j_gene: TRBJ1-2; v_gene: TRBV21-1; d_gene: -; CDR3aa: CASSKLDRGAGGYTF; CDR3nt: TGTGCCAGCAGCAAATTGGACAGGGGGGCGGGTGGCTACACCTTC
abundance: -; j_gene: TRBJ1-6; v_gene: TRBV5-6; d_gene: -; CDR3aa: CASSLDLGDSPLHF; CDR3nt: TGTGCCAGCAGCTTAGACCTTGGCGATTCACCCCTCCACTTT
abundance: -; j_gene: TRBJ2-7; v_gene: TRBV5-1; d_gene: TRBD1; CDR3aa: CASSWDSLAYEQYF; CDR3nt: TGCGCCAGCAGCTGGGACAGTTTAGCCTACGAGCAGTACTTC
abundance: once; j_gene: TRBJ1-5; v_gene: TRBV29-1; d_gene: TRBD1; CDR3aa: CSASGGLDQPQHF; CDR3nt: TGCAGCGCTTCAGGGGGTCTGGATCAGCCCCAGCATTTT
abundance: -; j_gene: TRBJ2-5; v_gene: TRBV5-1; d_gene: -; CDR3aa: CASSLYRDSALQETQYF; CDR3nt: TGCGCCAGCAGCCTCTACCGGGACTCAGCCCTACAAGAGACCCAGTACTTC
abundance: -; j_gene: TRBJ1-6; v_gene: TRBV9; d_gene: -; CDR3aa: CASSGRASGDSPLHF; CDR3nt: TGTGCCAGCAGCGGACGGGCTTCTGGGGATTCACCCCTCCACTTT
abundance: once; j_gene: TRBJ2-5; v_gene: TRBV4-2; d_gene: -; CDR3aa: CASSLSQRGVETQYF; CDR3nt: TGTGCCAGCAGCCTAAGTCAAAGGGGGGTAGAGACCCAGTACTTC
abundance: -; j_gene: TRBJ2-1; v_gene: TRBV9; d_gene: -; CDR3aa: CASSVPNNEQFF; CDR3nt: TGTGCCAGCAGCGTTCCAAACAATGAGCAGTTCTTC
abundance: -; j_gene: TRBJ1-2; v_gene: TRBV6-4; d_gene: -; CDR3aa: CASSAQPYMSNGYTF; CDR3nt: TGTGCCAGCAGTGCCCAACCGTACATGTCGAATGGCTACACCTTC
abundance: -; j_gene: TRBJ1-4; v_gene: TRBV19; d_gene: -; CDR3aa: CASRPYGATNEKLFF; CDR3nt: TGTGCCAGTCGTCCCTACGGAGCAACTAATGAAAAACTGTTTTTT
abundance: -; j_gene: TRBJ1-5; v_gene: TRBV19; d_gene: TRBD1; CDR3aa: CARGGQVNRNQPQHF; CDR3nt: TGTGCCAGAGGGGGACAGGTAAATCGCAATCAGCCCCAGCATTTT
abundance: -; j_gene: TRBJ1-2; v_gene: TRBV6-5; d_gene: -; CDR3aa: CASSPQSEALYGYTF; CDR3nt: TGTGCCAGCAGTCCCCAGTCGGAGGCCCTGTATGGCTACACCTTC
abundance: -; j_gene: TRBJ1-2; v_gene: TRBV27; d_gene: -; CDR3aa: CASSPSRARGYGYTF; CDR3nt: TGTGCCAGCAGTCCCTCGCGGGCGCGGGGCTATGGCTACACCTTC
abundance: -; j_gene: TRBJ1-2; v_gene: TRBV2; d_gene: TRBD1; CDR3aa: CASSVNRGQGGYTF; CDR3nt: TGTGCCAGCAGTGTGAACAGGGGGCAGGGTGGCTACACCTTC
abundance: once; j_gene: TRBJ1-4; v_gene: TRBV4-3; d_gene: -; CDR3aa: CASSQEGVRDEKLFF; CDR3nt: TGCGCCAGCAGCCAAGAGGGAGTGCGGGATGAAAAACTGTTTTTT
abundance: -; j_gene: TRBJ2-1; v_gene: TRBV29-1; d_gene: -; CDR3aa: CSVRVQNYNEQFF; CDR3nt: TGCAGCGTTAGGGTACAGAACTACAATGAGCAGTTCTTC
abundance: -; j_gene: TRBJ1-2; v_gene: TRBV7-9; d_gene: -; CDR3aa: CASSLAGGSYGYTF; CDR3nt: TGTGCCAGCAGCTTAGCCGGGGGTAGCTATGGCTACACCTTC
abundance: few; j_gene: TRBJ1-6; v_gene: TRBV7-2; d_gene: TRBD1; CDR3aa: CASSLVGTGDSPLHF; CDR3nt: TGTGCCAGCAGCTTAGTAGGGACAGGGGATTCACCCCTCCACTTT
abundance: -; j_gene: TRBJ1-4; v_gene: TRBV6-5; d_gene: -; CDR3aa: CASGREWEKLFF; CDR3nt: TGTGCCAGCGGGAGGGAATGGGAAAAACTGTTTTTT
abundance: -; j_gene: TRBJ1-5; v_gene: TRBV12-3/TRBV12-4; d_gene: TRBD1; CDR3aa: CASSSGQGQPQHF; CDR3nt: TGTGCCAGCAGTTCCGGACAGGGCCAGCCCCAGCATTTT